These 21 T cell receptor beta chains came from one sample sequenced in a study of T cell responses to AZD1222 COVID-19 vaccine. Profiled with immunoSEQ multiplex PCR; TCRdb holds only in-frame clones, not every one. The sample shows about 97,000 clones, 90% of them seen only once. Specimen: peripheral blood, collected on day 0 of AZD1222 vaccination. The receptors here all came from an adult in good health.

The chain recombines TRBV7-9 with TRBJ2-6; D ambiguous. The V and J ends lost 5 bases and 2 bases respectively, with 13 bases between them. The CDR3 extends over 16 amino acids. CDR1 SEHNR and CDR2 FQNEAQ come from the germline V gene (reference sequence). CDR3 protein: CASSDPIVAGANVLTF. In nucleotides, the CDR3 is TGTGCCAGCAGCGACCCGATTGTCGCTGGGGCCAACGTCCTGACTTTC.

The rearrangement links TRBV28 to TRBJ1-5; a weak D match, TRBD1 (5 bases). V was shortened by 3 bases and J by 6 bases, with 12 bases between the two germline ends. Per germline, CDR1 MDHEN and CDR2 SYDVKM. This CDR3 comprises 14 residues. The CDR3 DNA reads as TGTGCCAGCAGTTTGGACTTGGGGGGTCAGCCCCAGCATTTT. Protein sequence: CASSLDLGGQPQHF. Based on the CDR3 plus reference TRBV28 and TRBJ1-5, the full variable domain is DVKVTQSSRYLVKRTGEKVFLECVQDMDHENMFWYRQDPGLGLRLIYFSYDVKMKEKGDIPEGYSVSREKKERFSLILESASTNQTSMYLCASSLDLGGQPQHFGDGTRLSIL.

The V gene is TRBV5-1, the J gene TRBJ1-1; no firm D call. Germline CDR1 is SGHRS and CDR2 is YFSETQ. This CDR3 comprises 14 residues. V shed 0 bases and J shed 5 bases, with 11 bases lying between them. In nucleotides, the CDR3 is TGCGCCAGCAGCTTGGTAGGGAGTGCAACTGAAGCTTTCTTT. Translated, it gives CASSLVGSATEAFF.

The V and J genes are TRBV11-3 and TRBJ1-3; D is uncertain. The V end was cut by 4 bases, the J end by 0 bases, with 7 bases between. This CDR3 contains 14 residues. Germline CDR1 is SGHNT and CDR2 is YENEEA. This chain's CDR3 is CASSSHDSGNTIYF. The CDR3 DNA follows: TGTGCCAGCAGCTCGCATGACTCTGGAAACACCATATATTTT.

V gene TRBV7-2 combines with J gene TRBJ2-1; D might be TRBD2 (6 bases). Germline CDR1 is SGHTA and CDR2 is FQGNSA. The CDR3 length is 15 residues. Deletions cut 0 bases from V and 4 bases from J, with 10 bases between. The CDR3 here is CASSLAGGEYNEQFF. CDR3 nucleotide sequence: TGTGCCAGCAGCTTAGCCGGCGGGGAGTACAATGAGCAGTTCTTC.

The V call is TRBV10-3, the J call TRBJ1-2, with no clear D. Trimming cost V 7 bases and J 4 bases, with 13 bases left between them. Per germline, CDR1 ENHRY and CDR2 SYGVKD. There are 13 residues in the CDR3. CDR3 coding DNA: TGTGCCATCACGGTAGGCGAATCCTATGGCTACACCTTC. Translating gives CAITVGESYGYTF.

The gene calls are TRBV19 and TRBJ1-1; D not certain. CDR1 and CDR2 from the germline V gene are LNHDA and SQIVND (reference sequence). V was clipped by 5 bases and J by 0 bases, with 10 bases between them. This CDR3 has 14 residues. The CDR3 DNA follows: TGTGCCAGTAGTCCCGGACGGGTGAACACTGAAGCTTTCTTT. This translates into CASSPGRVNTEAFF.

The chain has TRBV18 and TRBJ1-1; TRBD1 is a possible D gene (6 bases). CDR3 length equals 17 residues. With 3 bases removed from V and 2 bases from J, the gap between germline ends came to 19 bases. The V gene's germline CDR1 is KGHSH and CDR2 LQKENI. The CDR3 nucleotides read TGTGCCAGCTCACCGTACAGGGCCCCCCAAGGTAACACTGAAGCTTTCTTT. Amino acid sequence: CASSPYRAPQGNTEAFF.

The V gene is TRBV6-5, the J gene TRBJ2-1; weak D call: TRBD1 (6 bases). CDR1 is MNHEY, CDR2 SVGAGI, per germline. With 7 bases removed from V and 2 bases from J, the gap between germline ends came to 15 bases. The CDR3 sequence is 15 residues long. DNA for the CDR3: TGTGCCAGCACCTACGGGACATCTCCCTACAATGAGCAGTTCTTC. Translating it yields CASTYGTSPYNEQFF.

This chain uses TRBV27 with TRBJ2-4; maybe TRBD1 (7 bases). Germline V gives CDR1 MNHEY, CDR2 SMNVEV (reference sequence). The V gene lost 6 bases and the J gene lost 3 bases, with 12 bases spanning the gap. This CDR3 has 14 residues. The CDR3, as DNA: TGTGCCAGCAGGGACAGGCGGGGCAAAAACATTCAGTACTTC. This encodes CASRDRRGKNIQYF.

The genes are TRBV28 and TRBJ1-2; 7 nucleotides line up with TRBD1. V shed 7 bases, J shed 2 bases, and the junction held 10 bases outside the gene matches. This CDR3 has 15 amino acids. The V gene's germline CDR1 is MDHEN and CDR2 SYDVKM. CDR3 sequence (DNA): TGTGCCAGCACTATCGCGACAGGGAGGAACTATGGCTACACCTTC. Amino acids: CASTIATGRNYGYTF.

The chain has TRBV28 and TRBJ1-3, with 11 positions matching TRBD1. Germline loops: CDR1 MDHEN, CDR2 SYDVKM. The CDR3 loop spans 18 amino acids. The V segment lost 8 bases and the J segment 0 bases; nucleotides outside the gene matches: 12. CDR3 in amino acids: CASRLRTGGDYSGNTIYF. In DNA, the CDR3 is TGTGCCAGCCGCCTCCGGACAGGGGGCGATTACTCTGGAAACACCATATATTTT.

The V call is TRBV28, the J call TRBJ1-6; possibly TRBD1 for D (6 bases). The length of the CDR3 is 15 residues. Trimming cost V 3 bases and J 10 bases, with 16 bases left between them. Germline V gives CDR1 MDHEN, CDR2 SYDVKM. CDR3 protein: CASSFSGGGKSPLHF. The CDR3 bases are TGTGCCAGCAGTTTCTCGGGGGGCGGAAAATCACCCCTCCACTTT.

The V gene is TRBV28, the J gene TRBJ1-5, with 8 bases lining up with TRBD1. The CDR3 length is 16 residues. The germline CDR1 and CDR2 sequences are MDHEN and SYDVKM. The V segment lost 2 bases and the J segment 4 bases; nucleotides outside the gene matches: 7. This CDR3 reads CASSLVGQGPNQPQHF. DNA for the CDR3: TGTGCCAGCAGTTTAGTAGGACAGGGCCCTAATCAGCCCCAGCATTTT.

V and J are TRBV6-1 and TRBJ2-5; TRBD1 aligns across 7 bases. Germline trimming cut 4 bases from V and 5 bases from J; bases unmatched to any gene: 16. There are 17 residues in the CDR3. CDR1 and CDR2 (germline): MNHNS, SASEGT. CDR3 bases: TGTGCCAGCAGTGTACCACCCGGACAGGTTCTTTGGGAGACCCAGTACTTC. This encodes CASSVPPGQVLWETQYF.

The chain couples TRBV24-1 to TRBJ1-5; no clear D. The V gene's germline CDR1 is KGHDR and CDR2 SFDVKD. V lost 7 bases, J lost 0 bases, and 21 bases lay in between. The length of the CDR3 is 18 residues. Here the CDR3 reads CATSPCPNSFNSNQPQHF. DNA for the CDR3: TGTGCCACCAGCCCCTGCCCCAACAGCTTTAATAGCAATCAGCCCCAGCATTTT.

The V and J genes are TRBV7-8 and TRBJ1-3, with 8 bases that match TRBD1. The ends lost 2 bases at V and 4 bases at J; junction bases unmatched: 1. The length of the CDR3 is 14 residues. CDR1 SGHVS and CDR2 FQNEAQ come from the germline V gene. The CDR3 sequence is CASSLQGAGNTIYF. CDR3 DNA sequence: TGTGCCAGCAGCTTACAGGGGGCGGGAAACACCATATATTTT.

The chain recombines TRBV6-1 with TRBJ2-3; maybe TRBD1 (6 bases). V gave up 3 bases and J gave up 6 bases, with 10 bases separating them. CDR3 size: 13 residues. Germline CDR1 MNHNS, CDR2 SASEGT. The CDR3 region is CASSESRGDTQYF. In DNA form, the CDR3 reads TGTGCCAGCAGTGAGTCCAGGGGTGATACGCAGTATTTT.

The chain links TRBV28 to TRBJ1-2, with D perhaps TRBD1 (5 bases). The CDR3 is made up of 14 amino acids. V was pared by 2 bases and J by 9 bases, with 16 bases between. Germline V gene sequence: CDR1 MDHEN, CDR2 SYDVKM. The CDR3 DNA reads as TGTGCCAGCAGTTTAAACGGTCGTCCAGGGCGCTACACCTTC. Its protein product is CASSLNGRPGRYTF.

The chain employs TRBV6-5 and TRBJ1-1; 7 bases are a match to TRBD1. Germline V CDR1 and CDR2: MNHEY, SVGAGI. This CDR3 contains 15 residues. The V and J ends lost 6 bases and 3 bases, in that order; junction bases with no gene match: 10. CDR3 region: CASRIRQGFYTEAFF. The CDR3 DNA is TGTGCCAGCAGGATAAGACAGGGATTCTACACTGAAGCTTTCTTT.

This clone came up a few times. The CDR3 spells CASSFPNSPLHF. The CDR3 nucleotides read TGTGCCAGCAGTTTCCCCAATTCACCCCTCCACTTT. V gene TRBV12-3 or TRBV12-4 combines with J gene TRBJ1-6, with D unresolved. The CDR3 contains 12 residues. V was trimmed by 3 bases and J by 7 bases, leaving 4 bases between them.